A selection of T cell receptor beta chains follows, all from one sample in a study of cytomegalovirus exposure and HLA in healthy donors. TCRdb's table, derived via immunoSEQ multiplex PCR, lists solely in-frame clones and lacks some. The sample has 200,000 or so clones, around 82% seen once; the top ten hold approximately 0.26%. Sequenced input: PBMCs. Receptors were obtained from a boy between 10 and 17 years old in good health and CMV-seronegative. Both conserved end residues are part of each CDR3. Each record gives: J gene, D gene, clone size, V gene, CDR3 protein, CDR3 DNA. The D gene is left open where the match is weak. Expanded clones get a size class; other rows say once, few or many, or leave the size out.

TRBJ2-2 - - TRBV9 CASSVSGTGELFF TGTGCCAGCAGCGTTTCCGGGACCGGGGAGCTGTTTTTT
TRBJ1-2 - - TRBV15 CATSRPPGDGYTF TGTGCCACCAGCAGACCCCCAGGGGATGGCTACACCTTC
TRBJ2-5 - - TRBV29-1 CSVRGLLQETQYF TGCAGCGTTCGTGGACTCCTTCAAGAGACCCAGTACTTC
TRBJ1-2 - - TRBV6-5 CASSYSDRFNYGYTF TGTGCCAGCAGTTACTCGGACAGATTTAACTATGGCTACACCTTC
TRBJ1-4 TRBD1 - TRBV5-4 CASSSGDRAPGRQKLFF TGTGCCAGCAGCTCGGGCGACAGGGCCCCTGGGCGGCAAAAACTGTTTTTT
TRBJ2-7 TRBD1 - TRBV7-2 CASSLDRGRLYEQYF TGTGCCAGCAGCTTAGACAGGGGGCGCCTCTACGAGCAGTACTTC
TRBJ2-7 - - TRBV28 CASSLMRAASYEQYF TGTGCCAGCAGTTTGATGCGGGCCGCCTCCTACGAGCAGTACTTC
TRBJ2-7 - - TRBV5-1 CASSLVQGPYEQYF TGCGCCAGCAGCTTGGTTCAGGGTCCATACGAGCAGTACTTC
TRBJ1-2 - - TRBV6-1 CASSGSGGYTF TGTGCCAGCAGCGGCAGCGGGGGCTACACCTTC
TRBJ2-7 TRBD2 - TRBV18 CASSPRRGDYEQYF TGTGCCAGCTCACCACGGCGGGGGGACTACGAGCAGTACTTC
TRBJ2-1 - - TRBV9 CASSRRGEQFF TGTGCCAGCAGCAGAAGGGGGGAGCAGTTCTTC
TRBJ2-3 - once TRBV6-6 CASRARSTDTQYF TGTGCCAGCAGGGCCAGGAGCACAGATACGCAGTATTTT
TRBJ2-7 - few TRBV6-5 CASSYSGGLPSYEQYF TGTGCCAGCAGTTACTCGGGGGGGCTCCCCTCCTACGAGCAGTACTTC
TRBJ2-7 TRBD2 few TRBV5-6 CASSPGLAGVTLSYEQYF TGTGCCAGCAGCCCGGGACTAGCGGGAGTAACCCTCTCCTACGAGCAGTACTTC
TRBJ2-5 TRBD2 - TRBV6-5 CASKPGLAGEETQYF TGTGCCAGCAAACCGGGACTAGCGGGGGAAGAGACCCAGTACTTC
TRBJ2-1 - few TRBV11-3 CASSLGREREQFF TGTGCCAGCAGCTTAGGTCGGGAGCGCGAGCAGTTCTTC
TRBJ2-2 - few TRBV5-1 CASSLPLAQNTGELFF TGCGCCAGCAGCTTACCATTGGCCCAAAACACCGGGGAGCTGTTTTTT
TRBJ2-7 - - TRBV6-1 CASSEDVTWYEQYF TGTGCCAGCAGTGAAGACGTCACTTGGTACGAGCAGTACTTC
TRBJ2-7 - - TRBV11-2 CASSLWRDSSYEQYF TGTGCCAGCAGCTTATGGCGGGACTCGAGCTACGAGCAGTACTTC
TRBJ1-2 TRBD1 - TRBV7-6 CASSPSTGTAKGYTF TGTGCCAGCAGCCCAAGCACCGGGACAGCTAAGGGCTACACCTTC